This T cell receptor beta chain emerged from a study of blood T cell repertoires in COVID-19. Study details: Sites across the United States, Italy and Spain contributed samples from acute and convalescent COVID-19. In each case, the material was cDNA or gDNA derived from T cells, B-cell-depleted T cells, or PBMCs.

Assay: immunoSEQ multiplex PCR; the TCRdb copy retains only in-frame clones and omits some. The sample includes 15,000 or so clones, 70% to 90% of them seen just once. Germline CDR1 MNHEY, CDR2 SMNVEV (reference sequence). The CDR3 runs 21 residues. The V segment lost 2 bases and the J segment 3 bases; nucleotides outside the gene matches: 22. The TCR sequence derives from a human donor in a cohort sampled during active COVID-19. The sample taken for sequencing was peripheral blood. The rearrangement uses TRBV27 and TRBJ2-4; 7 bases line up with TRBD2. CDR3 in amino acids: CASSLKVPGPGGFSVKNIQYF. CDR3 coding DNA: TGTGCCAGCAGTTTAAAGGTTCCGGGGCCGGGGGGTTTTTCTGTCAAAAACATTCAGTACTTC.